The clone carrying this TCR beta chain appeared a few times. What it recognizes is unknown. The sort gate was single viable CD3+CD4+CD8-CD45RO+ cells for memory CD4+ T cells. After thawing, CD4+ T cells were positively selected. V was clipped by 7 bases and J by 7 bases, with 16 bases between them. Germline assignment: CDR1 SGHDN and CDR2 FVKESK. The CDR3 is 13 residues long. The source of the sample is a study of memory CD4+ T cells and cytomegalovirus serostatus. Study-level results: CMV serostatus prediction reached median AUC 0.95, or 0.91 with US-trained model. Suggested: most of the CMV-linked TCR signature lies in CD4+ memory cells. About 40% of the roughly 160 known CMV-associated TCRbeta sequences appeared in CD4+ memory.

TCRdb keeps only in-frame clones here, not all; method: immunoSEQ multiplex PCR. The sample shows about 40,000 clones, roughly 77% of them seen only once. Sequenced sample: memory CD4+ T cells from blood. The origin of this receptor is an adult in good health and CMV-seronegative. V gene TRBV14 combines with J gene TRBJ2-5; either TRBD1 or TRBD2 may fit D (5 bases each). The CDR3 protein is CASTLQVGGTQYF. The DNA of the CDR3 is TGTGCCAGCACTCTGCAGGTTGGGGGGACCCAGTACTTC.